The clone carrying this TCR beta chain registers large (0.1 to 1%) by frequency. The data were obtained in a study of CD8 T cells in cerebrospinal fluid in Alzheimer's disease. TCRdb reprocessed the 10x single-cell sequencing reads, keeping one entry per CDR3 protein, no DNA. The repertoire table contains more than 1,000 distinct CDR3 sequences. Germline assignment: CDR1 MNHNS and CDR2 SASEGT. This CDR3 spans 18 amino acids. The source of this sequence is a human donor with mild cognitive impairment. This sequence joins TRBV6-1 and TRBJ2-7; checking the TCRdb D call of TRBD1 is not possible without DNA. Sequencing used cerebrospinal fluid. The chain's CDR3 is CASRSYPGGSGEAAEQYF.